This paragraph covers one T cell receptor beta chain sequence. This clonotype was counted only a few times. The target of this receptor is not known. No much larger clone is present one base from it, and per-base qualities are unavailable. Every donor in the study was a healthy Caucasian. Three pairs of female monozygotic twins, all aged about 18 to 30 years, made up the twin cohort. Positive isolation kits from Invitrogen were used to isolate CD4+ and CD8+ T cell populations. V and J lose 5 bases and 0 bases, and a span of 7 bases separates them. Including the terminal cysteine and phenylalanine, the CDR3 comprises 14 residues. Just the 42-base CDR3 DNA is kept, in frame starting at base 1. The germline V gene encodes CDR1 SGHTA and CDR2 FQGTGA. The sample comes from a study of identical twins (dated by TCRdb to about 2016). Looking at the study overall: To test whether fetal clonotypes persist, this study deep-sequenced TCR alpha and beta repertoires from monozygotic twins, from unrelated adults of various ages, and from cord blood. Replicate twin experiments were performed at different times using different library preparation protocols to rule out contamination. The paper as a whole reports these results and caveats: The excess sharing between twins in beta out-of-frame sequences was weaker because fewer shared sequences reduced the signal-to-noise ratio. Compared with coincidental sharing between unrelated individuals, an excess of low generation-probability sequences was observed among out-of-frame TCR alpha sequences shared between twins. Zero-insertion analyses could be partly confounded by invariant T cells such as MAIT and iNKT, although diverse VJ usage argued against such confounding for most clonotypes. Fewer insertions were carried by abundant cord blood beta clonotypes; a weaker similar trend was observed in young adult naive repertoires, while no such trend was observed in memory repertoires. Because the same donors could not be followed over many years, conclusions were based on cross-sectional statistical analysis. In monozygotic twins, out-of-frame TCR alpha sharing was systematically underestimated by recombination models, although the models agreed with sharing between unrelated individuals.

The receptor library was made with 5' RACE. Sequencing was performed on an Illumina HiSeq 2000. A universal primer binding site was added through template switching, and the final cDNA carried a unique molecular identifier so that TCR cDNA molecules could be counted accurately. Specific primers in the conserved constant-segment region were used to synthesize first-strand cDNA for TCR alpha and beta chains. To control for contamination, every cDNA library was double barcoded, receiving both a SMART-Mk sample barcode and Illumina barcodes. Two successive PCR steps introduced TruSeq adapter sequences along with Illumina sample barcodes. TCR alpha and beta cDNA libraries were sequenced on the Illumina HiSeq platform with custom primers. In the authors' own workflow: MiGEC processed the raw reads to extract unique molecular identifiers, while MiXCR was used to determine the CDR3 positions. Recombination models were inferred per individual with the repgenHMM and IGoR tools using an EM algorithm. The tcR package in R was used for shared clonotype analysis, with sharing normalized by the product of cloneset sizes. To study raw recombination free of thymic and clonal selection effects, out-of-frame nonproductive sequences were analyzed. Through fastp at Q25 and MiXCR, TCRdb rebuilt clones from the public reads, retaining in-frame beta chains. One record per CDR3 amino acid sequence lists the most common genes and DNA. None of the V and J calls come from the authors' own analysis; TCRdb made them. The sample table records 450,000 or so distinct CDR3 sequences; 11% to 15% of these occur just once. More than 0.5% of the sample comes from the top ten.

The same data also went into a second study, on yellow fever vaccine responses in identical twins. The second study's authors report: The T cell response to vaccination in identical twins was reported by the authors to appear partly convergent and partly personalized. Focusing on identical twins, the study followed the T cell clones that responded to the vaccine, and did so with precision.

The sample taken for sequencing was CD4+ T cells sorted from blood. The sequence links TRBV7-3 to TRBJ2-2; TRBD1 is a weak D gene call, 6 bases matching. This TCR derives from a woman in her late teens or twenties in good health. CDR3 protein: CASSRTANTGELFF. DNA sequence: TGTGCCAGCAGCAGGACAGCGAACACCGGGGAGCTGTTTTTT.